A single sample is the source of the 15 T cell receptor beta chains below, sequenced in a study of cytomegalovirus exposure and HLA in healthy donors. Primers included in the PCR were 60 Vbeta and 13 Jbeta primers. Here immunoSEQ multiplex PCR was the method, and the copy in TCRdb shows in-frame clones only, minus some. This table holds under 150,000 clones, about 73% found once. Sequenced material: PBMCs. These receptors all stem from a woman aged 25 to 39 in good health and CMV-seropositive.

CDR3 nucleotides: TGCAGCGCGGGACAGGGGGCCGTCCTGGAAGCTTTCTTT. Translated: CSAGQGAVLEAFF. This rearrangement joins TRBV29-1 to TRBJ1-1, with TRBD1 matching 12 bases. The V segment lost 7 bases and the J segment 8 bases; nucleotides outside the gene matches: 8. This CDR3 comprises 13 residues. Per germline, CDR1 SQVTM and CDR2 ANQGSEA.

The CDR3 DNA is TGTGCCAGCAGCTACGTAGCGGGGGGGCGTCGCGAGCAGTACTTC. It specifies CASSYVAGGRREQYF. The chain joins TRBV7-2 to TRBJ2-7; 11 nucleotides match TRBD2. The CDR3 is 15 residues long. V lost 4 bases, J lost 6 bases, and 8 bases stayed unmatched. Germline V gene data show CDR1 as SGHTA and CDR2 as FQGNSA.

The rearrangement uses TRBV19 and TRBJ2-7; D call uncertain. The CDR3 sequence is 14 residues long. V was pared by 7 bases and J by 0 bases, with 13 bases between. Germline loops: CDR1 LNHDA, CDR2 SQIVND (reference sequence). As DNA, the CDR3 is TGTGCCAGTAAGGAGCAGTTAGTCTCCTACGAGCAGTACTTC. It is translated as CASKEQLVSYEQYF.

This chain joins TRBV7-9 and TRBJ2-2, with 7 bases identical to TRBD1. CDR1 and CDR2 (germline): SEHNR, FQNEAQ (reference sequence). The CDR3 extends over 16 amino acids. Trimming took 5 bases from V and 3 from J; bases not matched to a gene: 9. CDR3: CASSGRTGTDTGELFF. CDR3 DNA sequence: TGTGCCAGCAGCGGTCGAACCGGGACAGACACCGGGGAGCTGTTTTTT.

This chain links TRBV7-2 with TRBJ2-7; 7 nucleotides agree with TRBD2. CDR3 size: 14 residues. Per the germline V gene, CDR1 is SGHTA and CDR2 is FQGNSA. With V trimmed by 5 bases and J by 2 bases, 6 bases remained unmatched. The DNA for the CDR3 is TGTGCCAGCAGCCTAGGGGACTATACCTACGAGCAGTACTTC. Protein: CASSLGDYTYEQYF.

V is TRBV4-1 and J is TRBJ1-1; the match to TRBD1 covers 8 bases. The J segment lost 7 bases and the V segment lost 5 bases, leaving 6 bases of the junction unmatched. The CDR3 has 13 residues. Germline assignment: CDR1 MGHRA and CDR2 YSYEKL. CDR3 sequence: CASSTAGGFEAFF. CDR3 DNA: TGCGCCAGCAGCACGGCAGGGGGCTTTGAAGCTTTCTTT.

CDR3 loop: CASSALASTGELFF. In DNA form, the CDR3 reads TGTGCCAGCAGTGCACTAGCGTCCACCGGGGAGCTGTTTTTT. V usage is TRBV6-4 and J usage is TRBJ2-2, with 7 bases lining up with TRBD2. The CDR3 has 14 amino acids. V was clipped by 4 bases and J by 4 bases; unmatched bases: 3. The V gene's germline CDR1 is MRHNA and CDR2 SNTAGT.

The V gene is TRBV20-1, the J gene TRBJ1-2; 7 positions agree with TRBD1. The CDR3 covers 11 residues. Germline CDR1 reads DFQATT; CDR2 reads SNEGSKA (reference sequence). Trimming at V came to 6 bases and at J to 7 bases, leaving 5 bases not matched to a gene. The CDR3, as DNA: TGCAGTGCAACAGGGGATATTGGCTACACCTTC. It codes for CSATGDIGYTF.

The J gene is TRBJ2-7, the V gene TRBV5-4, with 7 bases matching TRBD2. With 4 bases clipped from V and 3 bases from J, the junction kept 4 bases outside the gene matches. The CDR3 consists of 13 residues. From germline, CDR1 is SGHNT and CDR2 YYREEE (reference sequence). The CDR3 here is CASSGPGGYEQYF. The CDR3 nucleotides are TGTGCCAGCAGCGGGCCGGGGGGCTACGAGCAGTACTTC.

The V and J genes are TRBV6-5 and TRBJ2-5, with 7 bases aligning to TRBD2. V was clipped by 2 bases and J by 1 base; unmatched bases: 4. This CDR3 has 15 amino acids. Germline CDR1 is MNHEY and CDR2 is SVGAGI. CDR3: CASSYARGTQETQYF. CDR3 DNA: TGTGCCAGCAGTTACGCGCGGGGGACCCAAGAGACCCAGTACTTC.

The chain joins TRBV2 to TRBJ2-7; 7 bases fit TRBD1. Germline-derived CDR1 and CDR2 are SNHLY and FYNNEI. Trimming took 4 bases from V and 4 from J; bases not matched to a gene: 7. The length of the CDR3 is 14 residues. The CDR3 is CASSVDRSLYEQYF. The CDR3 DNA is TGTGCCAGCAGTGTGGACAGGAGTCTTTACGAGCAGTACTTC.

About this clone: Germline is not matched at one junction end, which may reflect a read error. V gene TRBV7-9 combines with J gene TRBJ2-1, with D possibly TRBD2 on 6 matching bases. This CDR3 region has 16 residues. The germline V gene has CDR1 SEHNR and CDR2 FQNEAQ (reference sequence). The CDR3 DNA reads TGTTCCAGCAGCTCCGTGGGGGGAAGCTCCTACAATGAGCAGTTCTTC. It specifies CSSSSVGGSSYNEQFF.

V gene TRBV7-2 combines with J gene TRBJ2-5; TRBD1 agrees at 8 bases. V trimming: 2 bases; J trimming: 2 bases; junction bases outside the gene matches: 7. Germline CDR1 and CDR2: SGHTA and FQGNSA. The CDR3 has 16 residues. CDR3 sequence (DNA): TGTGCCAGCAGCTTATCCAAAGGACAGGGACAAGAGACCCAGTACTTC. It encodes CASSLSKGQGQETQYF.

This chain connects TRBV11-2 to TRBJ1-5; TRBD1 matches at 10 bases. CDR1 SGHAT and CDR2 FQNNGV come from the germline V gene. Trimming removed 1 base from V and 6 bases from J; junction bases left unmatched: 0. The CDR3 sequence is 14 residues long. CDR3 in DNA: TGTGCCAGCAGCTTAGGGGACAGGGGTCAGCCCCAGCATTTT. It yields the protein CASSLGDRGQPQHF.

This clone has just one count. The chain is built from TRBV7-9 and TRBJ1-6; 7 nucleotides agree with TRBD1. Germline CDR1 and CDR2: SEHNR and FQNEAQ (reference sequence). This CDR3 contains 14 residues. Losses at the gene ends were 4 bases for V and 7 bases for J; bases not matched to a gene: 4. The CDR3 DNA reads TGTGCCAGCAGCTCCCAACAGGGGAATTCACCCCTCCACTTT. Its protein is CASSSQQGNSPLHF.